A single T cell receptor (beta chain) is shown here with its context. Profiling relied on immunoSEQ multiplex PCR, and the TCRdb table lists in-frame clones only, not all of them. Of about 45,000 clones in the sample, 88% were seen once. The data originate from a study of OX40 agonist ivuxolimab in advanced cancers. Study in general: Therapy given before enrollment (anti-PD-1, anti-PD-L1 or anti-CTLA-4) was allowed, and 30% to 50% had some.

Germline V gene lookup returns CDR1 SGHTA and CDR2 FQGNSA. The CDR3 has 15 residues. V dropped 5 bases and J dropped 3 bases, with 13 bases sitting between them. The chain combines TRBV7-2 with TRBJ2-2, with D possibly being TRBD1 or TRBD2 (5 bases each). This TCR came from an adult with an advanced solid tumor such as melanoma, head and neck, liver or kidney cancer. The sequencing used CD4+ or CD8+ T cells sorted from blood, collected in a trial of the OX40 agonist ivuxolimab. The CDR3, as DNA: TGTGCCAGCAGCCCCGGGACCGGATACACCGGGGAGCTGTTTTTT. This sequence encodes CASSPGTGYTGELFF.